The 25 T cell receptor beta chains in this list originate from one sample, sequenced in a study of T cell responses to AZD1222 COVID-19 vaccine. Generated by immunoSEQ multiplex PCR, the TCRdb table keeps only in-frame clones and is missing some. The repertoire holds 110,000 to 150,000 clones, roughly 93% seen once, with 9.5% to 15% in the top ten. Sample: peripheral blood, taken after recovery from COVID-19. Receptor source: an adult who had recovered from COVID-19.

The chain uses TRBV4-1 and TRBJ2-1; TRBD2 agrees at 9 bases. The length of the CDR3 is 15 residues. CDR1 is MGHRA, CDR2 YSYEKL, per germline. V shed 5 bases, J shed 7 bases, and the junction held 9 bases outside the gene matches. In nucleotides, the CDR3 is TGCGCCAGCAGCTATGATAGCGGGAGCGGGAATGAGCAGTTCTTC. Its translation is CASSYDSGSGNEQFF.

The V gene is TRBV5-1, the J gene TRBJ2-5; D remains unclear. The CDR3 has 13 residues. The V and J ends lost 3 bases and 4 bases respectively, with 10 bases between them. CDR1 is SGHRS and CDR2 is YFSETQ in the germline V gene. This chain's CDR3 is CASSSKPLETQYF. Written as DNA, the CDR3 is TGCGCCAGCAGCTCTAAGCCCTTAGAGACCCAGTACTTC.

The V call is TRBV9, the J call TRBJ2-1; D gene uncertain. This CDR3 has 11 residues. Trimming left V 0 bases short and J 10 bases short, with 5 bases between. The V gene's germline CDR1 is SGDLS and CDR2 YYNGEE. The CDR3: CASSVEGEQFF. DNA of the CDR3: TGTGCCAGCAGCGTAGAGGGCGAGCAGTTCTTC.

The chain combines TRBV7-6 with TRBJ1-5; TRBD1 aligns across 9 bases. Losses at the gene ends were 5 bases for V and 2 bases for J; bases not matched to a gene: 4. Germline CDR1 is SGHVS and CDR2 is FNYEAQ. The CDR3 spans 15 residues. Here the CDR3 reads CASSRRDRGNQPQHF. In DNA, the CDR3 is TGTGCCAGCAGCCGCCGGGACAGGGGCAATCAGCCCCAGCATTTT.

The rearrangement uses TRBV9 and TRBJ2-7; 10 bases are shared with TRBD2. This CDR3 contains 15 residues. The V and J ends lost 0 bases and 3 bases, in that order; junction bases with no gene match: 3. Germline values: CDR1 SGDLS, CDR2 YYNGEE. The CDR3 bases are TGTGCCAGCAGCGTAGGCACTAGCGGGAACTACGAGCAGTACTTC. Its protein product is CASSVGTSGNYEQYF.

V is TRBV2 and J is TRBJ1-2; D uncertain. The CDR3 contains 14 residues. Looked up from germline, CDR1 is SNHLY and CDR2 is FYNNEI. Trimming took off 3 bases at V and 8 bases at J, with 16 bases between the two ends. CDR3 DNA: TGTGCCAGCAGTGAGCGGTTTAGGGCAGAGGGCTACACCTTC. It encodes CASSERFRAEGYTF.

The chain carries TRBV29-1 and TRBJ2-7; possible D gene TRBD2, 5 bases. The CDR3 runs to 13 residues. V was trimmed by 1 base and J by 2 bases, leaving 9 bases between them. The germline CDR1 and CDR2 sequences are SQVTM and ANQGSEA. This CDR3 reads CSVEGRSTYEQYF. As DNA, the CDR3 is TGCAGCGTTGAAGGGAGGTCAACCTACGAGCAGTACTTC.

CDR3 bases: TGTGCCAGCAGCCTTCGAGGTGGGACTGAAGCTTTCTTT. This translates into CASSLRGGTEAFF. The chain has TRBV14 and TRBJ1-1; D gene uncertain. The CDR3 has 13 residues. V gave up 4 bases and J gave up 5 bases, with 11 bases separating them. Germline lookup yields CDR1 SGHDN and CDR2 FVKESK.

The chain has TRBV5-1 and TRBJ2-1, with 14 nucleotides matching TRBD2. The V and J ends lost 4 bases and 4 bases, in that order; junction bases with no gene match: 7. Germline V gene sequence: CDR1 SGHRS, CDR2 YFSETQ. The CDR3 covers 17 residues. The CDR3 DNA follows: TGCGCCAGCAGCCCTGGGACTAGCGGGAGTCCGTACAATGAGCAGTTCTTC. Translation: CASSPGTSGSPYNEQFF.

The J gene is TRBJ1-1, the V gene TRBV25-1; D is ambiguous. Trimming stripped 6 bases from V and 3 bases from J, with 11 bases between. The V gene's germline CDR1 is MGHDK and CDR2 SYGVNS. The CDR3 totals 13 residues. The CDR3 is CASRRGWDTEAFF. In DNA, the CDR3 is TGTGCCAGCAGACGCGGGTGGGACACTGAAGCTTTCTTT.

The chain uses TRBV29-1 and TRBJ1-1; 9 bases are shared with TRBD1. This CDR3 has 15 amino acids. Germline CDR1 reads SQVTM; CDR2 reads ANQGSEA. The V gene end was trimmed by 3 bases and the J gene end by 6 bases; junction bases not matched to a gene: 11. CDR3 sequence: CSVDPQTGGGPEAFF. DNA for the CDR3: TGCAGCGTTGATCCTCAGACAGGGGGTGGTCCTGAAGCTTTCTTT.

CDR3 coding DNA: TGCAGTGCTAGTGAGACAGAAATGAACAATGAGCAGTTCTTC. It is translated as CSASETEMNNEQFF. The chain has TRBV20-1 and TRBJ2-1; D possibly corresponds to TRBD1 (5 bases). Germline V gene sequence: CDR1 DFQATT, CDR2 SNEGSKA (reference sequence). Trimming left V 3 bases short and J 5 bases short, with 14 bases between. CDR3 size: 14 residues.

The chain has TRBV14 and TRBJ1-1; D call uncertain. CDR1 and CDR2 from the germline V gene are SGHDN and FVKESK. There are 14 residues in the CDR3. The CDR3 coding sequence is TGTCCAGCAGCCAAGATCTGCGGTGGGACTGAAGCTTTCTTT. This codes for CPAAKICGGTEAFF.

V gene TRBV15 combines with J gene TRBJ2-1; the D is unclear. CDR3 length equals 12 residues. V dropped 1 base and J dropped 6 bases, with 4 bases sitting between them. Germline loops: CDR1 LNHNV, CDR2 YYDKDF (reference sequence). DNA of the CDR3: TGTGCCACCAGCAGAGTCCTCAATGAGCAGTTCTTC. Amino acid sequence: CATSRVLNEQFF.

V gene TRBV7-3 combines with J gene TRBJ2-7; 8 positions match TRBD2. The CDR3 is made up of 13 amino acids. V lost 4 bases, J lost 3 bases, and 2 bases stayed unmatched. Per the germline V gene, CDR1 is SGHTA and CDR2 is FQGTGA. The CDR3 protein is CASSSGTSYEQYF. DNA of the CDR3: TGTGCCAGCAGCTCCGGGACTAGCTACGAGCAGTACTTC.

The rearrangement joins TRBV5-1 to TRBJ2-1; D possibly corresponds to TRBD1 (7 bases). Germline lookup yields CDR1 SGHRS and CDR2 YFSETQ. With 2 bases removed from V and 8 bases from J, the gap between germline ends came to 11 bases. This CDR3 contains 13 residues. The CDR3 loop reads CASSFRGEDEQFF. The CDR3 region has the DNA TGCGCCAGCAGCTTCAGGGGGGAGGATGAGCAGTTCTTC.

The rearrangement links TRBV6-5 to TRBJ2-2, with D uncertain. Germline CDR1 reads MNHEY; CDR2 reads SVGAGI. V was cut by 6 bases and J by 3 bases, with 2 bases left in between. This CDR3 region has 11 residues. DNA for the CDR3: TGTGCCAGCAGGCACACCGGGGAGCTGTTTTTT. Translating gives CASRHTGELFF.

The chain combines TRBV2 with TRBJ1-2, with 9 bases that match TRBD1. The germline V gene has CDR1 SNHLY and CDR2 FYNNEI. This CDR3 region has 14 residues. With V trimmed by 4 bases and J by 0 bases, 0 bases remained unmatched. The CDR3 DNA sequence: TGTGCCAGCAGTGGACAGGGGGCTAACTATGGCTACACCTTC. This gives the protein CASSGQGANYGYTF.

The rearrangement links TRBV2 to TRBJ1-2, with 7 bases that match TRBD1. This CDR3 is built from 14 residues. The germline CDR1 and CDR2 sequences are SNHLY and FYNNEI. Trimming at V came to 6 bases and at J to 4 bases, leaving 8 bases not matched to a gene. The DNA for the CDR3 is TGTGCCAGCAGGGCGGGGGGACAGACCTATGGCTACACCTTC. Amino acid sequence: CASRAGGQTYGYTF.

The rearrangement uses TRBV10-3 and TRBJ2-7; TRBD1 matches at 7 bases. The CDR3 runs to 15 residues. The V gene end was trimmed by 0 bases and the J gene end by 3 bases; junction bases not matched to a gene: 5. Looked up from germline, CDR1 is ENHRY and CDR2 is SYGVKD. Here the CDR3 reads CAISESRQGHYEQYF. Here the CDR3 DNA reads TGTGCCATCAGTGAGTCTCGACAGGGTCACTACGAGCAGTACTTC.

This sequence joins TRBV30 and TRBJ1-1, with D unresolved. The CDR3 sequence is 11 residues long. Per germline, CDR1 GTSNPN and CDR2 SVGIG (reference sequence). Trimming took 7 bases from V and 7 from J, leaving 13 bases between them. CDR3 nucleotide sequence: TGTGCCTCCTATGGTGGATATGAAGCTTTCTTT. Protein: CASYGGYEAFF.

The CDR3 bases are TGCGCCAGCAGCCAAGATTTTAAGATAGATGGCAATCAGCCCCAGCATTTT. Its translation: CASSQDFKIDGNQPQHF. The rearrangement joins TRBV4-1 to TRBJ1-5; D not certain. CDR3 length equals 17 residues. V lost 0 bases, J lost 2 bases, and 14 bases lay in between. Per germline, CDR1 MGHRA and CDR2 YSYEKL.

Only one count was recorded for this clone. The chain employs TRBV4-1 and TRBJ2-7; tentatively, D is TRBD1 (5 bases). Germline CDR1 is MGHRA and CDR2 is YSYEKL. The CDR3 spans 16 residues. Trimming shortened V by 1 base and J by 0 bases, and 13 bases separated the two germline ends. The CDR3 here is CASSQGRTIPSYEQYF. The CDR3 DNA follows: TGCGCCAGCAGCCAAGGTCGGACAATCCCCTCCTACGAGCAGTACTTC.

The chain employs TRBV2 and TRBJ1-2, with D hard to call. Looked up from germline, CDR1 is SNHLY and CDR2 is FYNNEI. The CDR3 has 10 amino acids. V lost 0 bases and J 14 bases, leaving 7 bases between the germline ends. In nucleotides, the CDR3 is TGTGCCAGCAGTGAAGCTAACTGGACCTTC. Residues: CASSEANWTF.

V usage is TRBV27 and J usage is TRBJ2-7; D perhaps matches TRBD1 (6 bases). The CDR3 runs to 12 residues. Per the germline V gene, CDR1 is MNHEY and CDR2 is SMNVEV (reference sequence). V lost 6 bases and J 0 bases, leaving 6 bases between the germline ends. The CDR3 spells CASRDSSYEQYF. The CDR3 region has the DNA TGTGCCAGCAGGGACAGCTCCTACGAGCAGTACTTC.